This TCR beta chain was identified in a study of blood T cell repertoires in COVID-19. This clone was found once. Source study methods: Nucleated cell number was recorded as an estimate derived from reference gene primer amplification. This table comes from immunoSEQ multiplex PCR, and its TCRdb copy is limited to in-frame clones, with some not included. The V and J calls and the clone size are those of that table, but D and trimming were determined from the DNA. This sample carries roughly 85,000 clones, roughly 80% of them seen once, and the ten largest clones take around 10%. The sample was peripheral blood. This receptor was taken from a human donor in a cohort sampled during active COVID-19.

The CDR3 DNA reads as TGTGCCAGCAGCTTGACCCCCCCAGGGTCTAATTCACCCCTCCACTTT. This gives the protein CASSLTPPGSNSPLHF. V and J are TRBV5-5 and TRBJ1-6; D might be TRBD1 (5 bases). V dropped 1 base and J dropped 6 bases, with 14 bases sitting between them. This CDR3 has 16 amino acids. CDR1 is SGHKS and CDR2 is YYEKEE in the germline V gene (reference sequence).